This T cell receptor beta chain stems from a study of T cell responses to AZD1222 COVID-19 vaccine (TCRdb year 2021). Regarding the complete study: AZD1222 recipients whose second dose came at about 4 weeks and those whose second dose came at about 12 weeks were combined into one group, since spike-specific TCR depth and breadth did not differ between the two schedules. A total of approximately 230 trial participants underwent TCR sequencing, of whom some 210 received two doses of AZD1222 and approximately 25 received two doses of the MenACWY control vaccine. Enrollment into the trials was organized by age into subgroups of 18-55, 56-69 and 70-plus years, and those subgroups contained roughly 150, 30 and 60 TCR-sequenced participants, respectively. Broader findings and caveats from the paper: Participants were mostly white British and included more females than males, and it was suggested by the authors that clonal diversity may have been underestimated. The 56-69-year group was small, and its depth increase did not reach significance, likely because of low power. A significant rise in spike-specific TCR breadth and depth was observed after two AZD1222 doses relative to day 0 and relative to MenACWY recipients. No day 14 peak-response samples were available, so repertoires were characterized only after the peak T cell response. Vaccine-associated CD4 TCRs spanned the whole spike protein, with dominant responses in regions 160-218 and 743-854. Reportedly, close to half of the unique spike-specific TCRs recognized epitopes lying outside the regions that are mutated in the B.1.351 and B.1.1.7 variants. Only 5 to 7 AZD1222 recipients were SARS-CoV-2 seropositive at baseline, limiting conclusions about previously exposed vaccinees.

V lost 6 bases and J lost 4 bases; the stretch between them is 18 bases long. CDR1 and CDR2 were assigned from the germline V gene as MNHEY and SVGAGI. Spanning cysteine to phenylalanine, the CDR3 consists of 15 amino acids. CDR3 DNA is the only sequence kept; it has 45 bases, read in frame from the first base. Note on this clone: Its binding antigen is unknown. Per-nucleotide qualities are absent, and no much larger clonotype sits a single base away.

The time point label of this sample denotes: baseline before first vaccination. Vaccinee samples came from UK trials COV001 and COV002, including a single-blind randomized controlled phase 2/3 trial of AZD1222 (ChAdOx1 nCoV-19) in healthy adults. Trial participant PBMC samples were collected at day 0 and day 28 after the second dose for TCRbeta chain sequencing. The CDR3 regions of human TCRbeta chains were analyzed by immunosequencing. In the paper's pipeline: TCRs in the repertoires were compared against a reference library of SARS-CoV-2-specific TCRs that had been generated with the MIRA antigen-specificity platform. Breadth was defined as the fraction of unique TCRs that were SARS-CoV-2-associated. Depth was defined as the fraction of total T cells that were SARS-CoV-2-associated. Using the MIRA data, each spike-specific TCR was assigned both to the spike region to which the TCR was reactive and to a CD4 or CD8 class. Log10-transformed breadth and depth values were compared by one-way ANOVA with Sidak's multiple comparisons tests. What TCRdb holds here is the immuneACCESS table cut down to in-frame rearrangements. Part of the clones is not present; checked against another copy, under half of the missing clones reflect an unresolved V gene, and the others are unexplained. Clone size and the V and J calls come from that table; the DNA yielded D and trimming. This sample comprises about 130,000 clones, approximately 88% of them detected only once. Jointly, the top ten make up 5.5% to 7% of the sample.

The sequenced sample was peripheral blood, obtained on day 0 of AZD1222 vaccination. The chain is encoded by TRBV6-5 joined to TRBJ1-2; D gene: possibly TRBD1, on 6 matching bases. This TCR derives from an adult in good health. The DNA reads TGTGCCAGCAGACAAACAGGGCCATTCGTCTATGGCTACACCTTC. This codes for CASRQTGPFVYGYTF.